One and the same sample provided the 26 T cell receptor beta chains below, sequenced in a study of cytomegalovirus exposure and HLA in healthy donors (TCRdb year 2017). The protocol used for the library was the immunoSEQ multiplex PCR assay. This immuneACCESS table, as held by TCRdb, lists in-frame sequences with V and J called but not all clones. Of the missing ones, under half trace to an unresolved V gene in checked studies; the others have no known cause. The sample table lists 250,000 or so clones, 87% of them with a count of one. The biggest ten clones account for around 12% of the sample. The sequenced sample was PBMCs. The origin of the receptors is a man aged 18 to 30 in good health and CMV-seropositive.

The chain is built from TRBV19 and TRBJ2-3; D possibly corresponds to TRBD2 (5 bases). The CDR3 covers 15 residues. V lost 3 bases to trimming and J lost 2 bases, with 12 bases between them. Per the germline V gene, CDR1 is LNHDA and CDR2 is SQIVND (reference sequence). This CDR3 reads CASSIGSIATDTQYF. CDR3 bases: TGTGCCAGTAGTATTGGGAGCATAGCCACAGATACGCAGTATTTT.

The chain joins TRBV5-6 to TRBJ2-5; the match to TRBD2 covers 12 bases. Germline V lookup: CDR1 SGHDT, CDR2 YYEEEE. This CDR3 contains 16 residues. Trimming at V came to 0 bases and at J to 1 base, leaving 1 base not matched to a gene. The CDR3 DNA sequence: TGTGCCAGCAGCTTGGGACTAGCGGGAGTCCAAGAGACCCAGTACTTC. Protein product: CASSLGLAGVQETQYF.

This rearrangement joins TRBV7-2 to TRBJ1-1; no clear D gene. V gave up 1 base and J gave up 0 bases, with 21 bases separating them. CDR1 SGHTA and CDR2 FQGNSA come from the germline V gene. The CDR3 length is 19 residues. CDR3 loop: CASSLDDPVWAGVNTEAFF. The CDR3 bases are TGTGCCAGCAGCTTAGATGACCCCGTCTGGGCAGGTGTGAACACTGAAGCTTTCTTT.

Turning to this clone: At one of its ends the junction is not consistent with the germline gene, which may arise from a read error. The rearrangement uses TRBV28 and TRBJ2-2; possibly TRBD1 or TRBD2 for D (5 bases each). The CDR3 runs to 16 residues. Germline V gives CDR1 MDHEN, CDR2 SYDVKM. The CDR3 DNA reads as TGTGCCAGCAGACTCCCAGGGTCGGGGAACGCCGGGGAGCTGTTTTTT. This gives the protein CASRLPGSGNAGELFF.

The V gene is TRBV6-5, the J gene TRBJ2-2; D is unresolved. Trimming removed 2 bases at V and 2 bases at J, with 9 bases between. The germline V gene encodes CDR1 MNHEY and CDR2 SVGAGI. The CDR3 is 15 amino acids. This chain's CDR3 is CASSYGTANTGELFF. The CDR3 nucleotides are TGTGCCAGCAGTTACGGAACAGCTAACACCGGGGAGCTGTTTTTT.

The chain has TRBV9 and TRBJ2-1; D is unresolved. V shed 0 bases and J shed 1 base, with 5 bases lying between them. CDR1 and CDR2 (germline): SGDLS, YYNGEE. The CDR3 contains 14 residues. In nucleotides, the CDR3 is TGTGCCAGCAGCGTAGATCCGTCCTACAATGAGCAGTTCTTC. This gives the protein CASSVDPSYNEQFF.

The V gene is TRBV28, the J gene TRBJ1-2; D unresolved. From germline, CDR1 is MDHEN and CDR2 SYDVKM. With 3 bases removed from V and 4 bases from J, the gap between germline ends came to 12 bases. The CDR3 consists of 14 residues. The CDR3 spells CASSFPTAFYGYTF. Written as DNA, the CDR3 is TGTGCCAGCAGTTTCCCTACAGCTTTCTATGGCTACACCTTC.

This chain joins TRBV2 and TRBJ2-2, with 11 bases fitting TRBD1. Germline CDR1 is SNHLY and CDR2 is FYNNEI. V shed 6 bases and J 5 bases; nucleotides not matched to a gene: 2. This CDR3 comprises 14 residues. Written as DNA, the CDR3 is TGTGCCAGCAGAGGGACAGGGGGAACCGGGGAGCTGTTTTTT. Amino acids: CASRGTGGTGELFF.

The chain couples TRBV7-2 to TRBJ2-7; 7 bases are a match to TRBD2. Unmatched junction bases numbered 4, after V lost 3 bases and J lost 5 bases. The length of the CDR3 is 13 residues. CDR1 SGHTA and CDR2 FQGNSA come from the germline V gene. CDR3 loop: CASSFMTSHEQYF. CDR3 nucleotide sequence: TGTGCCAGCAGCTTTATGACTAGCCACGAGCAGTACTTC. The entire variable domain, with the rest obtained from reference TRBV7-2 and TRBJ2-7, is as follows: GAGVSQSPSNKVTEKGKDVELRCDPISGHTALYWYRQSLGQGLEFLIYFQGNSAPDKSGLPSDRFSAERTGGSVSTLTIQRTQQEDSAVYLCASSFMTSHEQYFGPGTRLTVT.

With regard to this clone: A read error may account for a junction end that differs from germline. The J gene is TRBJ2-3, the V gene TRBV27, with TRBD1 matching over 9 bases. Germline loops: CDR1 MNHEY, CDR2 SMNVEV (reference sequence). This CDR3 has 15 amino acids. CDR3 nucleotide sequence: TGTGCCAGCAGCCTCCGGGACAGGGTCAAGGATACTCAGTATTTT. It codes for CASSLRDRVKDTQYF.

Only one count was recorded for this clone. The chain employs TRBV4-1 and TRBJ1-1; a weak D match, TRBD1 (5 bases). CDR1 is MGHRA and CDR2 is YSYEKL in the germline V gene. This CDR3 spans 13 amino acids. The germline V and J ends were trimmed by 4 bases and 4 bases, with 10 bases remaining between them. The DNA of the CDR3 is TGCGCCAGCAGCCGCAGGGAGACCACTGAAGCTTTCTTT. Translated: CASSRRETTEAFF.

Here the CDR3 DNA reads TGTGCCATCAGGAATCAGGGTCAAGAGACCCAGTACTTC. This encodes CAIRNQGQETQYF. V gene TRBV10-3 combines with J gene TRBJ2-5, with D tentatively TRBD1 (5 bases). V was clipped by 6 bases and J by 2 bases, with 10 bases between them. The germline gives CDR1 ENHRY, CDR2 SYGVKD. The CDR3 is made up of 13 amino acids.

Points on this clone: Possible read error: a much larger clone is one base away. Other nucleotide sequences in the sample specify the same CDR3. The rearrangement joins TRBV30 to TRBJ1-5, with a weak D call TRBD1 (5 bases). CDR1 and CDR2 (germline): GTSNPN, SVGIG (reference sequence). The CDR3 runs to 13 residues. V lost 0 bases to trimming and J lost 3 bases, with 6 bases between them. Here the CDR3 reads CAWSVQDNQPQHF. DNA for the CDR3: TGTGCCTGGAGTGTACAGGACAATCAGCCCCAGCATTTT.

V usage is TRBV30 and J usage is TRBJ2-5, with D possibly matching TRBD1 (6 bases). V was shortened by 0 bases and J by 4 bases, with 12 bases between the two germline ends. CDR3 length: 14 residues. Germline lookup yields CDR1 GTSNPN and CDR2 SVGIG (reference sequence). In DNA, the CDR3 is TGTGCCTGGAGTGTACTTTCAGGGGTAGAGACCCAGTACTTC. It codes for CAWSVLSGVETQYF.

The chain links TRBV11-3 to TRBJ2-2; TRBD2 is a possible D gene (6 bases). Germline V gene data show CDR1 as SGHNT and CDR2 as YENEEA. The CDR3 covers 14 residues. V lost 5 bases, J lost 4 bases, and 11 bases lay in between. The CDR3 is CASSERGLTGELFF. CDR3 sequence (DNA): TGTGCCAGCAGCGAGAGGGGACTCACCGGGGAGCTGTTTTTT.

This clone was recorded a few times. The V and J genes are TRBV18 and TRBJ1-2; 7 bases line up with TRBD1. The CDR3 totals 15 residues. Germline assignment: CDR1 KGHSH and CDR2 LQKENI. The junction had 9 bases not matched to a gene; V was cut back by 4 bases and J by 4 bases. The CDR3 DNA reads as TGTGCCAGCTCACTAGCGACAGGGACGGGCTATGGCTACACCTTC. Translation: CASSLATGTGYGYTF.

The chain joins TRBV6-5 to TRBJ2-3; 13 nucleotides align to TRBD2. The ends lost 6 bases at V and 1 base at J; junction bases unmatched: 1. The length of the CDR3 is 15 residues. Germline values: CDR1 MNHEY, CDR2 SVGAGI. CDR3 bases: TGTGCCAGCAGGGGACTAGCGGGACGCACAGATACGCAGTATTTT. As protein: CASRGLAGRTDTQYF.

CDR3 protein: CASSEGLGNTIYF. The DNA for the CDR3 is TGTGCCAGCAGCGAGGGACTGGGAAACACCATATATTTT. The V call is TRBV7-9, the J call TRBJ1-3, with a weak D call TRBD1 (5 bases). V was pared by 5 bases and J by 4 bases, with 9 bases between. The germline V gene has CDR1 SEHNR and CDR2 FQNEAQ (reference sequence). This CDR3 has 13 residues.

The chain combines TRBV12-5 with TRBJ2-7, with D possibly matching TRBD1 (5 bases). Germline loops: CDR1 LGHNT, CDR2 FRNRAP. V gave up 0 bases and J gave up 5 bases, with 20 bases separating them. The CDR3 contains 17 residues. The chain's CDR3 is CASGLVPSPRVSHEQYF. The CDR3 DNA reads TGTGCTAGTGGTTTGGTTCCATCCCCCAGGGTATCACACGAGCAGTACTTC.

This rearrangement joins TRBV5-1 to TRBJ2-5; D uncertain. Trimming shortened V by 0 bases and J by 4 bases, and 7 bases separated the two germline ends. Germline values: CDR1 SGHRS, CDR2 YFSETQ. The CDR3 is 13 amino acids. CDR3 sequence reads: CASSLANGETQYF. The CDR3 DNA sequence: TGCGCCAGCAGCTTGGCTAATGGAGAGACCCAGTACTTC.

This sequence joins TRBV7-9 and TRBJ2-2; tentative D call: TRBD2 (6 bases). CDR1 is SEHNR and CDR2 is FQNEAQ in the germline V gene (reference sequence). The CDR3 is 15 amino acids. Trimming took off 8 bases at V and 4 bases at J, with 17 bases between the two ends. The CDR3 DNA reads TGTGCCAGCGCGGGGATTCGCCCGGGCACCGGGGAGCTGTTTTTT. Amino acids: CASAGIRPGTGELFF.

This chain's CDR3 is CASSLVGLEQFF. DNA of the CDR3: TGTGCCAGCAGCTTAGTGGGTCTTGAGCAGTTCTTC. The chain employs TRBV7-9 and TRBJ2-1; unclear D gene. The CDR3 consists of 12 residues. The germline gives CDR1 SEHNR, CDR2 FQNEAQ (reference sequence). Trimming cost V 1 base and J 9 bases, with 7 bases left between them.

V usage is TRBV4-2 and J usage is TRBJ1-5, with D perhaps matching TRBD1 (5 bases). Deletions cut 0 bases from V and 0 bases from J, with 6 bases between. The CDR3 is 15 amino acids. Looked up from germline, CDR1 is LGHNA and CDR2 is YNFKEQ. The CDR3 DNA reads as TGTGCCAGCAGCCAAGATGGGGGTAGCAATCAGCCCCAGCATTTT. As protein: CASSQDGGSNQPQHF.

The chain has TRBV6-5 and TRBJ2-3; tentatively, D is TRBD2 (5 bases). Trimming removed 6 bases at V and 6 bases at J, with 16 bases between. In germline, CDR1 is MNHEY, CDR2 SVGAGI. This CDR3 has 14 amino acids. The CDR3 here is CASRKGLAADTQYF. DNA of the CDR3: TGTGCCAGCAGAAAAGGGCTAGCCGCTGATACGCAGTATTTT.

This clone was detected only once. The CDR3 loop reads CASTGEGGNTIYF. The CDR3 coding sequence is TGTGCCAGCACCGGAGAGGGTGGAAACACCATATATTTT. The rearrangement joins TRBV2 to TRBJ1-3; D gene unclear. Germline V gene sequence: CDR1 SNHLY, CDR2 FYNNEI. V lost 7 bases and J 3 bases, leaving 10 bases between the germline ends. The CDR3 spans 13 residues.

This chain joins TRBV4-1 and TRBJ2-7, with 12 bases that match TRBD2. V shed 6 bases, J shed 0 bases, and the junction held 9 bases outside the gene matches. This CDR3 contains 17 residues. Germline CDR1 is MGHRA and CDR2 is YSYEKL. The CDR3 protein is CASSRWGLAGFSYEQYF. The DNA for the CDR3 is TGCGCCAGCAGTCGATGGGGACTAGCGGGTTTCTCCTACGAGCAGTACTTC.